This T cell receptor beta chain came from a study of T-cell memory formation after mild COVID-19. Regarding the study as a whole: Clones that contracted clustered mainly in CM and EM if CD4+ and in EMRA if CD8+.

This clonotype was counted ten times or more. What it recognizes is unknown. The CDR3 is made up of 12 amino acids. V lost 6 bases to trimming and J lost 7 bases; unmatched junction nucleotides: 5. CDR1 is MNHEY, CDR2 SVGAGI, per germline. TCRdb processed the 5' RACE reads anew with MiXCR; each CDR3 protein has one entry. The table shows approximately 400,000 distinct CDR3 sequences, with more than 15% occurring only once. This sequence joins TRBV6-5 and TRBJ2-7; 8 bases map to TRBD2. This receptor was obtained from a man between 18 and 29 years old who had mild COVID-19 (a few samples of this study predate the infection). Cell type and time point are not known. Material: PBMCs or a T cell subset sorted from them (not recorded which). The CDR3 DNA follows: TGTGCCAGCAGGGGGACTAGGGGGGAGCAGTACGTC. Its protein is CASRGTRGEQYV.